These 27 T cell receptor beta chains were sequenced from one sample in a study of shared clonotypes between healthy human individuals. Produced via immunoSEQ multiplex PCR; TCRdb's table is partial and in-frame only. Among around 1.9 million clones listed, approximately 94% were seen once. Naivety among CD8 cells was defined by CD45RO negativity and positive CCR7 selection, thereby excluding terminally differentiated effector memory CD45RA+ cells. The source material was naive CD8+ T cells from PBMCs. These receptors were taken from a man aged 18-30 years in good health. Some clones in this sample may be carry-over from other donors' samples.

V is TRBV27 and J is TRBJ2-3; 8 nucleotides line up with TRBD2. The length of the CDR3 is 15 residues. Germline loops: CDR1 MNHEY, CDR2 SMNVEV (reference sequence). After removal of 3 bases from V and 4 bases from J, the junction contained 6 bases not matched to a gene. In DNA form, the CDR3 reads TGTGCCAGCAGTTTCCGCGGGAGGCCGGCAGATACGCAGTATTTT. Protein sequence: CASSFRGRPADTQYF.

The chain links TRBV27 to TRBJ2-7; 11 bases are shared with TRBD1. J was trimmed by 6 bases and V by 5 bases; bases with no gene match: 3. The CDR3 length is 13 residues. Per germline, CDR1 MNHEY and CDR2 SMNVEV (reference sequence). CDR3 nucleotides: TGTGCCAGCAGTGGGGACAGGGGGGGCGAGCAGTACTTC. Translated: CASSGDRGGEQYF.

V gene TRBV2 combines with J gene TRBJ2-3; a weak D match, TRBD2 (6 bases). CDR1 and CDR2 (germline): SNHLY, FYNNEI. V dropped 7 bases and J dropped 1 base, with 12 bases sitting between them. The CDR3 sequence is 14 residues long. CDR3 sequence reads: CASNSGVRTDTQYF. As DNA, the CDR3 is TGTGCCAGCAACTCGGGAGTACGCACAGATACGCAGTATTTT.

This chain connects TRBV29-1 to TRBJ2-2; no firm D call. The V gene's germline CDR1 is SQVTM and CDR2 ANQGSEA. Trimming removed 2 bases from V and 4 bases from J, with 5 bases in between. The CDR3 runs to 12 residues. CDR3 sequence: CSVESSTGELFF. CDR3 coding DNA: TGCAGCGTTGAATCGAGCACCGGGGAGCTGTTTTTT.

The V and J genes are TRBV27 and TRBJ2-3, with D possibly called TRBD1 or TRBD2 (5 bases each). With 5 bases removed from V and 5 bases from J, the gap between germline ends came to 20 bases. CDR1 and CDR2 from the germline V gene are MNHEY and SMNVEV (reference sequence). The CDR3 loop spans 16 amino acids. CDR3 region: CASSNPRDAWGDTQYF. Written as DNA, the CDR3 is TGTGCCAGCAGTAACCCCCGGGACGCTTGGGGAGATACGCAGTATTTT.

The chain has TRBV4-2 and TRBJ2-2; the D gene is possibly TRBD2 (6 bases). Per germline, CDR1 LGHNA and CDR2 YNFKEQ. V shed 1 base and J shed 9 bases, with 21 bases lying between them. This CDR3 has 17 amino acids. The CDR3 protein is CASSQVGGRQRAWELFF. The CDR3 DNA sequence: TGTGCCAGCAGCCAAGTCGGGGGACGCCAACGAGCCTGGGAGCTGTTTTTT.

The chain is built from TRBV19 and TRBJ1-5, with a tentative D call TRBD1 (5 bases). The V and J ends lost 7 bases and 6 bases respectively, with 13 bases between them. Germline V lookup: CDR1 LNHDA, CDR2 SQIVND (reference sequence). The CDR3 runs to 13 residues. CDR3: CASTGGFGQPQHF. The CDR3 bases are TGTGCCAGTACCGGGGGGTTCGGTCAGCCCCAGCATTTT. Filled out from reference TRBV19 and TRBJ1-5, the complete variable domain reads DGGITQSPKYLFRKEGQNVTLSCEQNLNHDAMYWYRQDPGQGLRLIYYSQIVNDFQKGDIAEGYSVSREKKESFPLTVTSAQKNPTAFYLCASTGGFGQPQHFGDGTRLSIL.

V and J are TRBV4-3 and TRBJ2-7; no reliable D call. Per germline, CDR1 LGHNA and CDR2 YSLEER. The ends were cut back, 0 bases at V and 3 bases at J, with 6 bases in the middle. This CDR3 has 13 residues. Written as DNA, the CDR3 is TGCGCCAGCAGCCAAGATGGCGACTACGAGCAGTACTTC. This translates into CASSQDGDYEQYF.

The V gene is TRBV9, the J gene TRBJ1-5; unclear D gene. V gave up 4 bases and J gave up 6 bases, with 14 bases separating them. Germline CDR1 and CDR2: SGDLS and YYNGEE. The CDR3 runs to 14 residues. CDR3 sequence (DNA): TGTGCCAGCAGCCAAGAACCCGGCGGTCAGCCCCAGCATTTT. Translated: CASSQEPGGQPQHF.

The gene calls are TRBV7-2 and TRBJ2-2; unclear D gene. V was pared by 4 bases and J by 3 bases, with 12 bases between. The V gene's germline CDR1 is SGHTA and CDR2 FQGNSA. This CDR3 is built from 15 residues. The CDR3: CASSSVRPYTGELFF. CDR3 bases: TGTGCCAGCAGCTCCGTTCGACCTTACACCGGGGAGCTGTTTTTT.

V is TRBV27 and J is TRBJ2-1; 7 positions agree with TRBD2. The V segment lost 2 bases and the J segment 3 bases; nucleotides outside the gene matches: 4. CDR3 length: 15 amino acids. The germline V gene encodes CDR1 MNHEY and CDR2 SMNVEV (reference sequence). The CDR3 reads CASSLERGNYNEQFF. The CDR3 nucleotides are TGTGCCAGCAGTTTAGAGCGGGGCAACTACAATGAGCAGTTCTTC.

This chain uses TRBV5-4 with TRBJ2-3, with 9 bases matching TRBD1. Germline trimming cut 3 bases from V and 2 bases from J; bases unmatched to any gene: 7. CDR1 is SGHNT and CDR2 is YYREEE in the germline V gene (reference sequence). The CDR3 length is 16 residues. As DNA, the CDR3 is TGTGCCAGCAGCTCGGACAGGGGATATGTCACAGATACGCAGTATTTT. Translation: CASSSDRGYVTDTQYF. Full variable domain (missing parts from reference TRBV5-4 and TRBJ2-3): ETGVTQSPTHLIKTRGQQVTLRCSSQSGHNTVSWYQQALGQGPQFIFQYYREEENGRGNFPPRFSGLQFPNYSSELNVNALELDDSALYLCASSSDRGYVTDTQYFGPGTRLTVL.

This chain connects TRBV27 to TRBJ1-2, with no clear D. The CDR3 is 14 residues long. Per germline, CDR1 MNHEY and CDR2 SMNVEV (reference sequence). V dropped 2 bases and J dropped 4 bases, with 11 bases sitting between them. The CDR3 sequence is CASSLARASYGYTF. DNA of the CDR3: TGTGCCAGCAGTTTAGCGAGGGCGTCCTATGGCTACACCTTC.

J is TRBJ2-4 and V is TRBV27; no definite D call. Trimming pared 4 bases from V and 1 base from J, leaving 8 bases between. From germline, CDR1 is MNHEY and CDR2 SMNVEV (reference sequence). This CDR3 has 14 amino acids. The CDR3 here is CASSSSTAKNIQYF. The CDR3 coding sequence is TGTGCCAGCAGTTCCTCCACGGCCAAAAACATTCAGTACTTC.

V and J are TRBV9 and TRBJ1-2, with 8 nucleotides matching TRBD1. This CDR3 is 12 amino acids long. Trimming at V came to 3 bases and at J to 7 bases, leaving 2 bases not matched to a gene. Germline values: CDR1 SGDLS, CDR2 YYNGEE. The CDR3 bases are TGTGCCAGCAGCGCGACAGGGGTTGGCTACACCTTC. Translated, it gives CASSATGVGYTF.

The chain couples TRBV13 to TRBJ2-2; TRBD2 aligns across 8 bases. The germline CDR1 and CDR2 sequences are PRHDT and FYEKMQ (reference sequence). The CDR3 covers 16 residues. V gave up 2 bases and J gave up 7 bases; unmatched junction bases: 9. The CDR3 protein is CASSLRAGGGVGELFF. DNA of the CDR3: TGTGCCAGCAGCTTAAGGGCGGGAGGAGGTGTCGGGGAGCTGTTTTTT.

This chain links TRBV6-6 with TRBJ2-1; TRBD2 matches 7 bases. The trim removed 6 bases at V and 8 bases at J, leaving 13 bases unmatched. Germline CDR1 MNHNY, CDR2 SVGAGI (reference sequence). This CDR3 spans 15 amino acids. The CDR3 DNA follows: TGTGCCAGCAGGTATCTAGCGGCCCCAATCCATGAGCAGTTCTTC. Translating it yields CASRYLAAPIHEQFF.

The chain couples TRBV11-2 to TRBJ2-3; D remains unclear. This CDR3 comprises 14 residues. Per the germline V gene, CDR1 is SGHAT and CDR2 is FQNNGV. The V end lost 1 base, the J end lost 6 bases, and 11 bases lay between the germline ends. The CDR3 is CASSLAARRDTQYF. Written as DNA, the CDR3 is TGTGCCAGCAGCTTAGCGGCCCGAAGGGATACGCAGTATTTT.

In DNA form, the CDR3 reads TGTGCCAGCAGTTCAGGGGACGGTTCCTACGAGCAGTACTTC. Encoded protein: CASSSGDGSYEQYF. The chain combines TRBV27 with TRBJ2-7; D may be TRBD1 (6 bases). The CDR3 totals 14 residues. Trimming cost V 4 bases and J 1 base, with 11 bases left between them. Germline V gives CDR1 MNHEY, CDR2 SMNVEV (reference sequence).

This clone was counted once. Other DNA sequences in this specimen translate into the identical CDR3. The rearrangement links TRBV9 to TRBJ2-7, with D unresolved. CDR1 SGDLS and CDR2 YYNGEE come from the germline V gene. Trimming stripped 0 bases from V and 5 bases from J, with 6 bases between. The CDR3 totals 12 residues. CDR3 coding DNA: TGTGCCAGCAGCGTAGCTGGAAACGAGCAGTACTTC. It encodes CASSVAGNEQYF.

This chain uses TRBV6-5 with TRBJ2-7; 8 bases are shared with TRBD2. CDR1 MNHEY and CDR2 SVGAGI come from the germline V gene. The V and J ends lost 8 bases and 3 bases, in that order; junction bases with no gene match: 12. CDR3 length: 15 amino acids. CDR3 region: CASGYGTRDFYEQYF. DNA of the CDR3: TGTGCCAGCGGGTACGGGACTAGAGATTTCTACGAGCAGTACTTC.

J is TRBJ2-7 and V is TRBV28; TRBD1 matches at 9 bases. The J segment lost 4 bases and the V segment lost 3 bases, leaving 7 bases of the junction unmatched. This CDR3 is 15 amino acids long. Per the germline V gene, CDR1 is MDHEN and CDR2 is SYDVKM. This CDR3 reads CASSFMGQGAYEQYF. DNA of the CDR3: TGTGCCAGCAGTTTTATGGGACAGGGTGCGTACGAGCAGTACTTC.

The V call is TRBV9, the J call TRBJ1-3; no reliable D call. The CDR3 extends over 14 amino acids. V lost 3 bases to trimming and J lost 2 bases, with 9 bases between them. CDR1 and CDR2 (germline): SGDLS, YYNGEE. CDR3 loop: CASSAGGPGNTIYF. The DNA for the CDR3 is TGTGCCAGCAGCGCAGGCGGCCCTGGAAACACCATATATTTT.

The chain has TRBV15 and TRBJ2-1; TRBD2 agrees at 9 bases. The CDR3 loop spans 19 amino acids. CDR1 and CDR2 (germline): LNHNV, YYDKDF (reference sequence). The V and J ends lost 0 bases and 4 bases, in that order; junction bases with no gene match: 13. The CDR3 reads CATSRDRGSGTSPYNEQFF. The CDR3 DNA is TGTGCCACCAGCAGAGACAGGGGGTCCGGGACTAGCCCATACAATGAGCAGTTCTTC. The full variable domain, with the rest looked up from reference TRBV15 and TRBJ2-1, is DAMVIQNPRYQVTQFGKPVTLSCSQTLNHNVMYWYQQKSSQAPKLLFHYYDKDFNNEADTPDNFQSRRPNTSFCFLDIRSPGLGDTAMYLCATSRDRGSGTSPYNEQFFGPGTRLTVL.

The V and J genes are TRBV2 and TRBJ2-7, with 7 positions matching TRBD1. J lost 3 bases, V lost 6 bases, and 8 bases had no gene match. The CDR3 sequence is 14 residues long. CDR1 and CDR2 from the germline V gene are SNHLY and FYNNEI. The CDR3 is CASRGPGQIYEQYF. The CDR3 DNA is TGTGCCAGCAGGGGCCCGGGACAGATCTACGAGCAGTACTTC.

The chain employs TRBV19 and TRBJ1-5; the D is unclear. CDR1 is LNHDA and CDR2 is SQIVND in the germline V gene (reference sequence). Trimming took 9 bases from V and 7 from J, leaving 19 bases between them. This CDR3 spans 14 amino acids. DNA for the CDR3: TGTGCCAGCCGGGAGGCGCGGGGAGGGCAGCCCCAGCATTTT. It specifies CASREARGGQPQHF.

About this clone: Within the sample, other DNA sequences also encode this same CDR3. This chain connects TRBV5-1 to TRBJ2-7, with TRBD2 as a possible D gene (5 bases). The V gene lost 4 bases and the J gene lost 0 bases, with 8 bases spanning the gap. This CDR3 has 13 amino acids. CDR1 SGHRS and CDR2 YFSETQ come from the germline V gene. CDR3 bases: TGCGCCAGCAGCCCCGCGGGCTCCTACGAGCAGTACTTC. It translates to CASSPAGSYEQYF.